One T cell receptor (beta chain) is described in this entry. Its antigen is not identified. Notes on the study in general: Tumor Treg TCRs overlapped most with tumor naive CD4+ cells.

Between the trimmed V and J ends, which lost 0 bases and 3 bases, there was a span of 9 bases. This CDR3 contains 14 residues. Germline V lookup: CDR1 SGDLS, CDR2 YYNGEE. Semi-nested PCR with Nested Universal Primer A followed constant-region reverse priming of full-length variable regions. TCRdb processed the 5' RACE reads anew with MiXCR; each CDR3 protein has one entry. The table shows about 10,000 distinct CDR3 sequences, with 27% occurring only once. The TCR comes from a female donor with breast cancer. The J gene is TRBJ1-1, the V gene TRBV9; TRBD1 is a possible D gene (5 bases). Input material: naive CD4+ T cells sorted from a lymph node. Subset described: naive CD4+ T cells, CD4+CD45RA+CD25-. The CDR3 DNA sequence: TGTGCCAGCAGCGTAGAAACGGGGGACACTGAAGCTTTCTTT. Protein sequence: CASSVETGDTEAFF.